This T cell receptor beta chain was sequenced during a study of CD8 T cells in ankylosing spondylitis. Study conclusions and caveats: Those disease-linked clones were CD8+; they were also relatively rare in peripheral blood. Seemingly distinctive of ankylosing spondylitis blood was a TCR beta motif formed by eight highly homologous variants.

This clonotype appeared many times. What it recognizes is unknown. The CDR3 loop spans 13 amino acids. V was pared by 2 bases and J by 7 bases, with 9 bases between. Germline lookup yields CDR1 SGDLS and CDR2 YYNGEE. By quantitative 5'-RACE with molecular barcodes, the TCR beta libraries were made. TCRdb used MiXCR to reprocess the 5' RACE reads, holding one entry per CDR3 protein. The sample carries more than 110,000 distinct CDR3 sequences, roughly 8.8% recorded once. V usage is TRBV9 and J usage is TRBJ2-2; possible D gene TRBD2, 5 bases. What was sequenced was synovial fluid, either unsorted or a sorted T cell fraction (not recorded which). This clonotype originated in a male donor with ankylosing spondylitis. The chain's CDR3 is CASSVARDGELFF. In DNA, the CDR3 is TGTGCCAGCAGCGTGGCCCGGGACGGGGAGCTGTTTTTT.